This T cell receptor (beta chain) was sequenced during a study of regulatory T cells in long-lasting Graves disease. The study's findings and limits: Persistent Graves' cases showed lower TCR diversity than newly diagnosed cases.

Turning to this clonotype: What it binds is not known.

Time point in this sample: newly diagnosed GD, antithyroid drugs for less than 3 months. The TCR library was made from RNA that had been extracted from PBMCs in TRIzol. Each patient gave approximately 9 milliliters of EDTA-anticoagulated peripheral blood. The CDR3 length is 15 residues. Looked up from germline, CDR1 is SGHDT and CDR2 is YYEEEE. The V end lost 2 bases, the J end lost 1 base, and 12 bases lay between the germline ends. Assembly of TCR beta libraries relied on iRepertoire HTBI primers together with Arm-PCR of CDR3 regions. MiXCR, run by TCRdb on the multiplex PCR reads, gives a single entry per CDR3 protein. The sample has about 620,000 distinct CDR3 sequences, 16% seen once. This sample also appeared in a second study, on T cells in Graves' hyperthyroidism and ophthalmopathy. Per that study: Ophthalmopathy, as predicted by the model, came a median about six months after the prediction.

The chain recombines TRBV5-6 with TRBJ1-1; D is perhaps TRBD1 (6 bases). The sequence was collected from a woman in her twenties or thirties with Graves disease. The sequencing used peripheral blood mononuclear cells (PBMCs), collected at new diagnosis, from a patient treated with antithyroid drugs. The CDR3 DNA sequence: TGTGCCAGCAGCTTCGTGGGGGCCCCGAACACTGAAGCTTTCTTT. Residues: CASSFVGAPNTEAFF.